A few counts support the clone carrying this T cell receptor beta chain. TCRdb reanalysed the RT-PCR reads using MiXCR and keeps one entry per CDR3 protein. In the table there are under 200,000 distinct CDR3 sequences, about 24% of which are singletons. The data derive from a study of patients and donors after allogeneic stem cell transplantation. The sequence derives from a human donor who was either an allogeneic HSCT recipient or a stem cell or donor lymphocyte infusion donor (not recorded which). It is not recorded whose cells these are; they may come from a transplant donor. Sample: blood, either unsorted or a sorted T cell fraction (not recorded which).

The DNA for the CDR3 is TGCAGTGCTATACTGAGCCAGGGGGCCGGGTACGAGCAGTACTTC. Translation gives CSAILSQGAGYEQYF. This chain uses TRBV20-1 with TRBJ2-7, with 8 bases fitting TRBD1. Germline V gene data show CDR1 as DFQATT and CDR2 as SNEGSKA (reference sequence). With 4 bases clipped from V and 4 bases from J, the junction kept 12 bases outside the gene matches. There are 15 residues in the CDR3.